This is a list of T cell receptor beta chains from one sample in a study of early T cells in non-severe SARS-CoV-2 infection. TCRdb re-called the 5' RACE reads through MiXCR, storing one row per CDR3 protein. Among approximately 66,000 distinct CDR3 sequences listed, approximately 13% were seen once. Sequences were obtained from whole blood. These receptors were taken from an adult who was a healthcare worker with PCR-confirmed SARS-CoV-2 infection or an uninfected control (not recorded which). Each CDR3 is given with its conserved first and last residue. The D gene is left open where the match is weak. Only part of the rows carry a size: once, few, many, or a class if the clone is expanded.

CDR3	DNA	size	V	J	D
CASSMAWQPQHF	TGTGCCAGTAGTATGGCCTGGCAGCCCCAGCATTTT	many	TRBV19	TRBJ1-5	NA
CASGRDGPQHF	TGTGCCAGCGGCCGAGACGGGCCCCAGCATTTT	NA	TRBV7-2	TRBJ1-5	NA
CASSLEAGPEQFF	TGTGCCAGCAGTCTTGAGGCGGGACCGGAGCAGTTCTTC	NA	TRBV6-4	TRBJ2-1	NA
CASSTQTGRFQPQHF	TGTGCCAGCAGCACACAGACAGGGAGGTTTCAGCCCCAGCATTTT	NA	TRBV7-2	TRBJ1-5	TRBD1
CASSVGTIGAEAFF	TGTGCCAGCAGCGTCGGCACAATAGGGGCTGAAGCTTTCTTT	many	TRBV9	TRBJ1-1	NA
CSASLAGGAYEQYF	TGCAGTGCTAGTCTAGCGGGAGGAGCCTACGAGCAGTACTTC	many	TRBV20-1	TRBJ2-7	TRBD2
CASSPPVQETQYF	TGTGCCAGCTCACCTCCAGTGCAAGAGACCCAGTACTTC	NA	TRBV18	TRBJ2-5	NA
CASSVDGSPTYNEQFF	TGTGCCAGCAGCGTAGACGGGAGTCCCACCTACAATGAGCAGTTCTTC	NA	TRBV9	TRBJ2-1	NA
CSARVSGEKLFF	TGCAGTGCTAGAGTTTCAGGCGAAAAACTGTTTTTT	many	TRBV20-1	TRBJ1-4	NA
CASSQPTSGRADEQFF	TGCGCCAGCAGCCAGCCAACTAGCGGGAGGGCCGATGAGCAGTTCTTC	few	TRBV4-1	TRBJ2-1	TRBD2
CASLLGGSPTTEAFF	TGTGCCAGCTTGCTGGGGGGGAGTCCGACCACTGAAGCTTTCTTT	many	TRBV2	TRBJ1-1	NA
CASSAETGNTEAFF	TGTGCCAGCAGCGCGGAAACAGGGAACACTGAAGCTTTCTTT	NA	TRBV9	TRBJ1-1	NA
CASSSIGTSGSNEQFF	TGTGCCAGCAGTTCGATAGGGACTAGCGGGTCGAATGAGCAGTTCTTC	few	TRBV6-6	TRBJ2-1	TRBD2
CVSSPGTSLTDTQYF	TGTGTCAGCAGCCCCGGGACTAGCTTGACAGATACGCAGTATTTT	NA	TRBV5-4	TRBJ2-3	TRBD2
CASSQDAVSSYNEQFF	TGCGCCAGCAGCCAAGATGCCGTTAGCTCCTACAATGAGCAGTTCTTC	NA	TRBV4-3	TRBJ2-1	NA
CASSALPGQGGRRTGNTIYF	TGTGCCAGCAGCGCTTTACCGGGACAGGGAGGGAGGAGAACTGGAAACACCATATATTTT	few	TRBV7-9	TRBJ1-3	TRBD1
CAISDGVTNEKLFF	TGTGCCATCAGTGACGGGGTGACTAATGAAAAACTGTTTTTT	NA	TRBV10-3	TRBJ1-4	NA
CAISGGKGNQPQHF	TGTGCCATCAGTGGCGGGAAGGGCAATCAGCCCCAGCATTTT	NA	TRBV10-3	TRBJ1-5	NA
CASSELGGGPDEQFF	TGTGCCAGCAGTGAACTGGGGGGCGGCCCCGATGAGCAGTTCTTC	many	TRBV25-1	TRBJ2-1	NA
CASSLGRAAEAFF	TGTGCCAGCAGCCTGGGCAGGGCGGCTGAAGCTTTCTTT	many	TRBV5-5	TRBJ1-1	NA
CSAGGGPGTEAFF	TGCAGCGCCGGGGGAGGGCCTGGGACTGAAGCTTTCTTT	many	TRBV29-1	TRBJ1-1	NA
CASSLSPSLVGPTYEQYF	TGTGCCAGCAGTTTATCCCCCTCTCTCGTGGGGCCAACCTACGAGCAGTACTTC	few	TRBV12-3/TRBV12-4	TRBJ2-7	NA
CASSGRTSGRGFNTDTQYF	TGCGCCAGCAGCGGCAGGACTAGCGGGAGAGGATTTAACACAGATACGCAGTATTTT	many	TRBV5-1	TRBJ2-3	TRBD2
CASSRTASIEKLFF	TGTGCCAGCAGCCGGACAGCGAGTATTGAAAAACTGTTTTTT	many	TRBV7-9	TRBJ1-4	NA
CASSGTGSSPLHF	TGTGCCAGCAGTGGAACAGGGAGTTCACCCCTCCACTTT	many	TRBV12-3/TRBV12-4	TRBJ1-6	NA
CASSWDRAPYNEQFF	TGTGCCAGCAGCTGGGACAGGGCCCCCTACAATGAGCAGTTCTTC	few	TRBV7-2	TRBJ2-1	TRBD1
CASSYGANTGELFF	TGTGCCAGCAGTTACGGGGCGAACACCGGGGAGCTGTTTTTT	few	TRBV6-5	TRBJ2-2	NA